Reported below is one T cell receptor (beta chain). Its antigen specificity is not known. Per-base qualities were not stored, and no clone one base away is much larger. TCRbeta CDR3 regions were amplified from genomic DNA by means of the immunoSEQ Assay, a bias-controlled multiplex PCR. The source study handled its data this way. Nucleated cell counts per sample were estimated from amplification of reference gene primers within the assay. Sequence reads were collapsed and filtered to measure the absolute abundance of every unique TCRbeta CDR3 rearrangement. For each sample, productive Simpson clonality was calculated as the square root of Simpson's diversity index across productive rearrangements. The source is immuneACCESS, and TCRdb retained only in-frame sequences with V and J called. Part of the clones is not carried over; for the studies checked, unresolved V genes explain less than half of this, and the remainder is unexplained. The V and J calls and the clone size are those of that table, but D and trimming were determined from the DNA. The sample profile shows approximately 170,000 clones; 85% to 90% of them were found once. The ten largest clones capture 11% of the sample.

V is pared back by 3 bases and J by 15 bases, with 12 bases lying between the germline termini. The CDR3 runs 11 amino acids, cysteine and phenylalanine included. Left in the record is the CDR3 DNA by itself, 33 bases read in frame from the first base. CDR1 MRHNA and CDR2 SNTAGT were looked up in the germline V gene. In Seattle, one collaborating source enrolled patients while the infection was active and tracked those patients longitudinally over the course of disease. The collaborating institutions used their own protocols to collect whole blood in K2EDTA tubes. For TCRbeta analysis, collaborators shipped samples in one of three forms: frozen whole blood, isolated PBMCs, or DNA extracted from either of those sample types. These data are taken from a study of blood T cell repertoires in COVID-19 (dated by TCRdb to 2018 to 2020). Some background on the complete study: Collaborator samples came from the United States, Italy and Spain and covered acute and convalescent phases of COVID-19. Samples were obtained from the ongoing ImmuneRACE study (first 160 participants) and from 1,254 subjects provided by 6 global collaborators. Where available, HLA class I and class II types were obtained from metadata supplied by the sample provider rather than from assay-based typing. Subjects who had been exposed to COVID-19, were actively infected with it, or had recovered from it provided the deeply sampled blood TCRbeta repertoires that made up the dataset. The material from the prospective study consisted of cDNA or gDNA derived from T cells, B-cell-depleted T cells, or PBMCs. Nearly every sample came with metadata listing a de-identified subject ID, COVID-19 status, age in years and sex. The repertoires were released in a freely available public database meant as a resource for research on the immune response to SARS-CoV-2.

Results and caveats for the whole study, not just this receptor: Clinical and demographic metadata were provided uncurated, with the amount varying by source and participant.

The sequencing sample was made of peripheral blood. The TCR sequence derives from a woman between 55 and 75 years old with COVID-19, enrolled during active disease. The V and J segments used are TRBV6-4 and TRBJ2-4, with TRBD1 tentatively as D gene (5 bases match). The CDR3 here reads CASSEGRVMYF. The DNA sequence is as follows: TGTGCCAGCAGTGAGGGCAGGGTAATGTACTTC.